This TCR beta chain comes out of a study of CD4 T cells in relation to SARS-CoV-2 and coronaviruses. Across the study: After less than eleven days of antigen culture, PBMC TCR beta CDR3s were sequenced.

Worth noting for this clone: Its antigen is currently unknown.

Naive and memory CD4+ T cells were cultured with CEF, then survey-sequenced. Method: immunoSEQ multiplex PCR; TCRdb's copy keeps in-frame clones and lacks some. The table shows around 41,000 clones, with over 75% occurring only once. The sequence came from an adult with COVID-19. The sequencing sample was made of naive CD4+ T cells from PBMCs, cultured in vitro. Subset noted: naive CD4+ T cells isolated by negative enrichment.

The CDR3 bases are TGTGCCAGCAGCTTGTTTAACAATGAGCAGTTCTTC. The encoded protein is CASSLFNNEQFF. This rearrangement joins TRBV5-4 to TRBJ2-1; D uncertain. Trimming stripped 1 base from V and 5 bases from J, with 4 bases between. Germline CDR1 is SGHNT and CDR2 is YYREEE (reference sequence). This CDR3 comprises 12 residues. Variable domain in full (rest from reference TRBV5-4 and TRBJ2-1): ETGVTQSPTHLIKTRGQQVTLRCSSQSGHNTVSWYQQALGQGPQFIFQYYREEENGRGNFPPRFSGLQFPNYSSELNVNALELDDSALYLCASSLFNNEQFFGPGTRLTVL.